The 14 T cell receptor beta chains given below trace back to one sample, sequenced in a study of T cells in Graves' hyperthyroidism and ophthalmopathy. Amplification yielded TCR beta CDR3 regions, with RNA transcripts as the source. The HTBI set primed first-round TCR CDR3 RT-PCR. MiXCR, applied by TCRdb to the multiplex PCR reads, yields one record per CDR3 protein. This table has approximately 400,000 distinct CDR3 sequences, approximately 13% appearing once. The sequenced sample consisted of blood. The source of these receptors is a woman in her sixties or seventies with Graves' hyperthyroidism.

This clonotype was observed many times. The CDR3 region is CASSEARTGEIREQYF. CDR3 nucleotide sequence: TGTGCCAGCAGTGAAGCACGGACAGGGGAAATCAGGGAGCAGTACTTC. This chain connects TRBV6-1 to TRBJ2-7; 9 bases align to TRBD1. The V gene end was trimmed by 0 bases and the J gene end by 7 bases; junction bases not matched to a gene: 10. Germline V gene sequence: CDR1 MNHNS, CDR2 SASEGT. The CDR3 has 16 amino acids.

The DNA for the CDR3 is TGCAGTGCTAGAGATGGGGGGGCCCAAGAGACCCAGTACTTC. This translates into CSARDGGAQETQYF. The chain combines TRBV20-1 with TRBJ2-5, with TRBD2 as a possible D gene (7 bases). Germline assignment: CDR1 DFQATT and CDR2 SNEGSKA (reference sequence). V lost 0 bases, J lost 1 base, and 9 bases lay in between. The CDR3 extends over 14 amino acids.

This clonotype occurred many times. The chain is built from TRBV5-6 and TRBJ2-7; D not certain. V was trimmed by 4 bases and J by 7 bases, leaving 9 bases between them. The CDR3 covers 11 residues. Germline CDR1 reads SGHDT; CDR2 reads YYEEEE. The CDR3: CASSAVGEQYF. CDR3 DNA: TGTGCCAGCAGCGCCGTCGGAGAGCAGTACTTC. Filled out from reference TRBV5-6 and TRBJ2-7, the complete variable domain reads DAGVTQSPTHLIKTRGQQVTLRCSPKSGHDTVSWYQQALGQGPQFIFQYYEEEERQRGNFPDRFSGHQFPNYSSELNVNALLLGDSALYLCASSAVGEQYFGPGTRLTVT.

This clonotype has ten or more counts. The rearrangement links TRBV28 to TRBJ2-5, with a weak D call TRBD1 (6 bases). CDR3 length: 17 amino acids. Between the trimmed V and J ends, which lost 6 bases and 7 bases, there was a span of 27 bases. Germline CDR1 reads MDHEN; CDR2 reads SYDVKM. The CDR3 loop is CASSWGDRLTRKGTQYF. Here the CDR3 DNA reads TGTGCCAGCAGCTGGGGAGACAGGTTAACCAGAAAGGGGACCCAGTACTTC. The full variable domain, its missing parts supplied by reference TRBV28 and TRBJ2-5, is DVKVTQSSRYLVKRTGEKVFLECVQDMDHENMFWYRQDPGLGLRLIYFSYDVKMKEKGDIPEGYSVSREKKERFSLILESASTNQTSMYLCASSWGDRLTRKGTQYFGPGTRLLVL.

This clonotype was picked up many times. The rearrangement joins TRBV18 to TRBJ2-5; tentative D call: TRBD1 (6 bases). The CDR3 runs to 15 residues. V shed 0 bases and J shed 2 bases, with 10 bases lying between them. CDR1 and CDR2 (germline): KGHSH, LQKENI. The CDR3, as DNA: TGTGCCAGCTCACCACCGTGGGGGCCGCAAGAGACCCAGTACTTC. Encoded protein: CASSPPWGPQETQYF.

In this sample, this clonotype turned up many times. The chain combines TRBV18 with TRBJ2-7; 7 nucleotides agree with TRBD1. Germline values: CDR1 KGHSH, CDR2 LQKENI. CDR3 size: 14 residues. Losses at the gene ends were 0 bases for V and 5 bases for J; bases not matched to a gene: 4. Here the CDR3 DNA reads TGTGCCAGCTCACCACCGGGACAGAGAAACGAGCAGTACTTC. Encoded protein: CASSPPGQRNEQYF.

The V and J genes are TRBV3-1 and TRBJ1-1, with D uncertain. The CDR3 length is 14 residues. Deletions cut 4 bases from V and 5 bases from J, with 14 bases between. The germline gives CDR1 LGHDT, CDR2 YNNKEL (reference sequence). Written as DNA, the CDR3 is TGTGCCAGCAGCCGCGTGGGGTATATAACTGAAGCTTTCTTT. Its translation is CASSRVGYITEAFF.

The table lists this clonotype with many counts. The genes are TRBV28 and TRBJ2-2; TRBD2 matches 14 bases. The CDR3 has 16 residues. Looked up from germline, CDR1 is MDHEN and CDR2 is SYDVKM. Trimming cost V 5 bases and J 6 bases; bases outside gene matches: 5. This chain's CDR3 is CASSPGLAGGAGELFF. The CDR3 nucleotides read TGTGCCAGCAGTCCTGGACTAGCGGGAGGAGCCGGGGAGCTGTTTTTT.

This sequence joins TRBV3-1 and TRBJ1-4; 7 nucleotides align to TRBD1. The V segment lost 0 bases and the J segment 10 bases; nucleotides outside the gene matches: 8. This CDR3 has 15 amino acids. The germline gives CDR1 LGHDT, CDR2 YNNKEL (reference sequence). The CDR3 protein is CASSQEGRGRGKLFF. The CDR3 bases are TGTGCCAGCAGCCAAGAAGGGAGGGGGCGCGGAAAACTGTTTTTT.

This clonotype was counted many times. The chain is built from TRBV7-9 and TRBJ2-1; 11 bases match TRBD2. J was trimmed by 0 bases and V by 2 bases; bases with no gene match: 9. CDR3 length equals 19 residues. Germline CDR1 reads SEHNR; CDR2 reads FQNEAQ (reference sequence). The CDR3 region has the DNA TGTGCCAGCAGCTTAAGATGGGCTAGCGGGAGGAGCTCCTACAATGAGCAGTTCTTC. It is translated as CASSLRWASGRSSYNEQFF. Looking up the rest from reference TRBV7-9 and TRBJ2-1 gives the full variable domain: DTGVSQNPRHKITKRGQNVTFRCDPISEHNRLYWYRQTLGQGPEFLTYFQNEAQLEKSRLLSDRFSAERPKGSFSTLEIQRTEQGDSAMYLCASSLRWASGRSSYNEQFFGPGTRLTVL.

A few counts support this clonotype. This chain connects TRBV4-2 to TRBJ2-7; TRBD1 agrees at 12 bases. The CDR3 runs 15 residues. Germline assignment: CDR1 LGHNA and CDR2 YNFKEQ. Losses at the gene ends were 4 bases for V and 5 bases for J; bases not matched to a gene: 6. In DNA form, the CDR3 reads TGTGCCAGCAGCCTCGGGACAGGGGGCGAGAACGAGCAGTACTTC. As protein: CASSLGTGGENEQYF.

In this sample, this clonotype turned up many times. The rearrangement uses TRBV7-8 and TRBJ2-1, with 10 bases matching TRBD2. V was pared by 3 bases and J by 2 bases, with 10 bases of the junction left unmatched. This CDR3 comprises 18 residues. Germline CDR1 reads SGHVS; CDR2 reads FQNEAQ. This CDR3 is CASSFLITSGVTYNEQFF. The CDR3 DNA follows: TGTGCCAGCAGCTTCTTAATTACTAGCGGGGTAACCTACAATGAGCAGTTCTTC.

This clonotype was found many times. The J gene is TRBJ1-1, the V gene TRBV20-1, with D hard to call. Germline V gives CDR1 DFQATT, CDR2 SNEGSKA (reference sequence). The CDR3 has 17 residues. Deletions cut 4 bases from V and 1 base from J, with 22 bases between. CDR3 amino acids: CSATPDGGNTGNTEAFF. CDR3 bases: TGCAGTGCTACCCCGGACGGTGGAAACACCGGGAACACTGAAGCTTTCTTT.

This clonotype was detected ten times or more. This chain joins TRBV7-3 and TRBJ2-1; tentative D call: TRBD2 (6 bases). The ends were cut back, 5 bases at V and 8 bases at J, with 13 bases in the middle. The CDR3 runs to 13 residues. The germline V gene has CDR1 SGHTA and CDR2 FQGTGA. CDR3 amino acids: CASSTNSGYEQFF. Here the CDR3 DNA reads TGTGCCAGCAGCACCAATAGCGGATATGAGCAGTTCTTC.